A selection of T cell receptor beta chains follows, all from one sample in a study of beta chain features in type 1 diabetes. The table came from immunoSEQ multiplex PCR; TCRdb's copy has only in-frame clones and leaves some out. The sample has 250,000 or so clones, approximately 15% seen once; the top ten hold roughly 0.019%. The specimen was naive CD4+ T cells from blood. These receptors all come from a man aged 30 to 45 with type 1 diabetes. CDR3s include the opening cysteine and the closing phenylalanine or tryptophan. D genes are given only for firm matches. Rows may omit the clone size; those that give it use once, few, many or a size class.

j_call d_call clone_size v_call cdr3_aa cdr3_nt
TRBJ2-7 TRBD2 NA TRBV18 CASSPGTRRSYEQYF TGTGCCAGCTCACCCGGGACTAGGAGGTCCTACGAGCAGTACTTC
TRBJ2-1 TRBD2 NA TRBV5-4 CASSPGGEGRYNEQFF TGTGCCAGCAGCCCGGGAGGGGAGGGCCGGTACAATGAGCAGTTCTTC
TRBJ1-2 NA NA TRBV7-9 CASSLGRSPNYGYTF TGTGCCAGCAGCTTAGGTCGGTCTCCCAACTATGGCTACACCTTC
TRBJ1-1 NA few TRBV4-2 CASSQDLGEGGAFF TGTGCCAGCAGCCAAGATCTGGGGGAAGGGGGAGCTTTCTTT
TRBJ2-1 TRBD2 few TRBV7-2 CASSPRGGSNEQFF TGTGCCAGCAGCCCACGGGGGGGATCGAATGAGCAGTTCTTC
TRBJ2-7 NA few TRBV18 CASSPGQSRGEQYF TGTGCCAGCTCACCTGGACAGAGTCGAGGCGAGCAGTACTTC
TRBJ2-3 NA few TRBV4-2 CASSQEPGDRDTQYF TGTGCCAGCAGCCAAGAGCCGGGAGACAGAGACACGCAGTATTTT
TRBJ2-7 NA few TRBV7-9 CASSTNGVRQYF TGTGCCAGCAGCACGAACGGGGTCCGGCAGTACTTC
TRBJ2-7 TRBD2 few TRBV9 CASSVASGLVSEQYF TGTGCCAGCAGCGTAGCTTCTGGACTAGTAAGTGAGCAGTACTTC
TRBJ2-1 NA few TRBV29-1 CSVTGLLNEQFF TGCAGCGTCACCGGGTTACTCAATGAGCAGTTCTTC
TRBJ2-1 NA NA TRBV6-6 CASSPPMGAEQFF TGTGCCAGCAGTCCCCCTATGGGGGCTGAGCAGTTCTTC
TRBJ1-2 TRBD1 few TRBV5-6 CASSPRPSGQGFGYTF TGTGCCAGCAGCCCACGACCCTCAGGACAGGGGTTTGGCTACACCTTC
TRBJ2-3 TRBD2 few TRBV5-6 CASSFRTSGSGGALRADF TGTGCCAGCAGCTTCCGGACTAGTGGTAGCGGGGGGGCCCTGAGAGCGGATTTT
TRBJ1-1 NA few TRBV18 CASSPLDSQNTEAFF TGTGCCAGCTCACCCTTAGACAGCCAGAACACTGAAGCTTTCTTT
TRBJ2-4 TRBD2 few TRBV7-8 CASSLLGLGGTFQNIQYF TGTGCCAGCAGCTTATTGGGACTAGGGGGAACGTTCCAAAACATTCAGTACTTC
TRBJ1-1 TRBD1 NA TRBV5-4 CASSPGQGNTEAFF TGTGCCAGCAGCCCGGGACAGGGGAACACTGAAGCTTTCTTT
TRBJ2-1 NA few TRBV5-4 CASSRPTGLGQFF TGTGCCAGCAGCCGACCCACAGGGCTAGGGCAGTTCTTC
TRBJ2-5 NA NA TRBV6-5 CASSPGVQETQYF TGTGCCAGCAGCCCAGGGGTTCAAGAGACCCAGTACTTC
TRBJ2-5 NA NA TRBV2 CASRPGKETQYF TGTGCCAGCCGCCCAGGGAAAGAGACCCAGTACTTC
TRBJ1-5 NA few TRBV6-5 CASGEWPQHF TGTGCCAGCGGGGAGTGGCCCCAGCATTTT
TRBJ1-1 NA NA TRBV7-2 CASSRQGATEAFF TGTGCCAGCAGCCGCCAGGGTGCGACTGAAGCTTTCTTT
TRBJ2-3 TRBD2 few TRBV29-1 CSARRGVKGVPTTDTQYF TGCAGCGCCCGACGGGGGGTGAAAGGGGTCCCCACCACAGATACGCAGTATTTT
TRBJ2-2 NA few TRBV4-2 CASAWTVGMSGELFF TGTGCCAGCGCTTGGACAGTTGGGATGAGCGGGGAGCTGTTTTTT
TRBJ1-2 TRBD1 few TRBV19 CASSGRGYGYTF TGTGCCAGTAGCGGCAGGGGGTATGGCTACACCTTC
TRBJ2-4 NA NA TRBV2 CASRGAAKNIQYF TGTGCCAGCAGGGGGGCCGCCAAAAACATTCAGTACTTC
TRBJ1-1 NA NA TRBV5-1 CASSLGQPAEAFF TGCGCCAGCAGCTTAGGACAGCCGGCGGAAGCTTTCTTT